This paragraph reports one T cell receptor (beta chain). This record comes from a study of blood T cell repertoires in COVID-19. Study in general: T cells, B-cell-depleted T cells, or PBMCs supplied cDNA or gDNA.

Original processing methods: Nucleated cell number was recorded as an estimate derived from reference gene primer amplification. Method: immunoSEQ multiplex PCR; TCRdb's copy keeps in-frame clones and lacks some. V and J calls and clone size are given by that table; D and trimming were obtained from the DNA. This table holds approximately 150,000 clones, approximately 88% found once. The junction had 6 bases not matched to a gene; V was cut back by 4 bases and J by 4 bases. CDR3 length: 14 amino acids. CDR1 and CDR2 (germline): KGHSH, LQKENI. Material for sequencing was peripheral blood. The rearrangement links TRBV18 to TRBJ2-7; 8 nucleotides match TRBD1. This sequence was found in a human donor in a cohort sampled during active COVID-19. CDR3 residues: CASSLQGAQYEQYF. CDR3 DNA sequence: TGTGCCAGCTCACTTCAGGGGGCCCAATACGAGCAGTACTTC.